This is a list of T cell receptor beta chains from one sample in a study of early stage breast cancer tumors. Data came from immunoSEQ multiplex PCR; TCRdb stores just in-frame clones and leaves some out. The data contain tens of thousands of clones, about three fifths of them singletons. Sequenced sample: breast tumor tissue. The receptors derive from a person aged 50-59 years with breast cancer. CDR3s leave out the opening cysteine and the closing phenylalanine or tryptophan.

length | J | V | CDR3
12 | TRBJ2-5 | TRBV5-1 | ASSHGQFQETQY
12 | TRBJ2-1 | TRBV11-3 | ASSFGTSGNEQF
10 | TRBJ1-3 | TRBV30 | AWDKTGNTIY
15 | TRBJ2-1 | TRBV5-5 | ASSFETGWSSYNEQF
14 | TRBJ2-7 | TRBV4-1 | ASSRLGLAESYEQY
10 | NA | TRBV1 | TTGTNYYEQY
12 | TRBJ2-4 | TRBV18 | ASSPGTRQNIQY
13 | TRBJ2-7 | TRBV11-1 | ASSAPETGVSGQY
12 | TRBJ2-5 | TRBV18 | ASSPSGSGETQY
13 | TRBJ2-7 | TRBV4-2 | ASSDSGRSPYEQY
11 | TRBJ1-4 | TRBV19 | ASKGQGLEKLF
13 | TRBJ1-4 | TRBV5-1 | ASSLGTATNEKLF
12 | TRBJ1-5 | TRBV6-5 | ASSWDRAAQPQH
14 | TRBJ1-5 | TRBV6-6 | ASISRGEASNQPQH
11 | TRBJ1-4 | TRBV9 | ASSVGNGGKLF
17 | TRBJ2-7 | TRBV10-3 | AISELTDSRAGGPYEQY
11 | TRBJ1-5 | TRBV6-5 | ASSYEGGQPQH
13 | TRBJ2-6 | TRBV11-3 | ASSPGGARANVLT
13 | TRBJ2-1 | TRBV7-7 | ASSFGLDSYNEQF
14 | TRBJ2-5 | TRBV4-2 | ASSQDRRLFVETQY
11 | TRBJ2-7 | TRBV30 | AWSVPVSYEQY
9 | TRBJ2-7 | TRBV20-1 | SAALANEQY
10 | TRBJ2-5 | TRBV6-1 | ASFGNQETQY
15 | TRBJ2-7 | TRBV7-2 | ASSLSPDPYQLDEQY
11 | TRBJ2-2 | TRBV5-6 | ASSLQNTGELF
13 | TRBJ2-5 | TRBV5-4 | ASSLVGGGEETQY
9 | TRBJ2-1 | TRBV4-3 | ASSQGGGEF